The 30 T cell receptor beta chains reported below all come from one sample, sequenced in a study of CD8 T cells in Susac syndrome. Random hexamers primed reverse transcription of about 0.5 to 1 ug RNA. TCRdb reprocessed the immunoSEQ multiplex PCR reads with MiXCR, giving one entry per CDR3 protein. Of 150,000 to 200,000 distinct CDR3 sequences listed, about 94% are singletons. Sequenced input: CD4+ T cells from PBMCs. These receptors all stem from a human donor in good health.

In this sample, this clonotype turned up once. The chain has TRBV20-1 and TRBJ1-5; tentative D call: TRBD1 (5 bases). Trimming removed 0 bases at V and 3 bases at J, with 9 bases between. The CDR3 spans 14 residues. The germline CDR1 and CDR2 sequences are DFQATT and SNEGSKA (reference sequence). The CDR3 sequence is CSARDSTVNQPQHF. In DNA, the CDR3 is TGCAGTGCTAGAGATTCGACAGTCAATCAGCCCCAGCATTTT.

The genes are TRBV20-1 and TRBJ2-2; the match to TRBD2 covers 11 bases. The CDR3 spans 16 residues. V lost 3 bases, J lost 3 bases, and 6 bases stayed unmatched. Germline V gene lookup returns CDR1 DFQATT and CDR2 SNEGSKA (reference sequence). CDR3 sequence (DNA): TGCAGTGCTAGGGTTAGCGGGAGGGCGGACACCGGGGAGCTGTTTTTT. This gives the protein CSARVSGRADTGELFF.

The gene calls are TRBV3-1 and TRBJ1-1; no reliable D call. Germline-derived CDR1 and CDR2 are LGHDT and YNNKEL (reference sequence). The V end lost 1 base, the J end lost 1 base, and 4 bases lay between the germline ends. This CDR3 comprises 13 residues. The CDR3 DNA is TGTGCCAGCAGCCAAGTAAAGAACACTGAAGCTTTCTTT. Translating gives CASSQVKNTEAFF.

This chain joins TRBV12-3 or TRBV12-4 and TRBJ2-7, with D uncertain. Trimming took 4 bases from V and 3 from J, leaving 16 bases between them. The CDR3 covers 15 residues. The CDR3 DNA follows: TGTGCCAGCAGTTACTCGGGCCCAACCTTCTACGAGCAGTACTTC. This encodes CASSYSGPTFYEQYF.

CDR3 loop: CASSPPAQGEQYF. CDR3 sequence (DNA): TGTGCCAGCAGCCCCCCGGCCCAGGGCGAGCAGTACTTC. The rearrangement joins TRBV27 to TRBJ2-7, with D perhaps TRBD1 (5 bases). Germline CDR1 and CDR2: MNHEY and SMNVEV (reference sequence). The CDR3 spans 13 residues. Trimming pared 6 bases from V and 6 bases from J, leaving 15 bases between.

The rearrangement links TRBV20-1 to TRBJ2-3, with 11 bases matching TRBD2. The trim removed 6 bases at V and 5 bases at J, leaving 7 bases unmatched. The germline V gene encodes CDR1 DFQATT and CDR2 SNEGSKA (reference sequence). The CDR3 length is 14 residues. CDR3: CSATTSGRGDTQYF. Here the CDR3 DNA reads TGCAGTGCCACTACTAGCGGGAGAGGAGATACGCAGTATTTT.

This chain uses TRBV14 with TRBJ2-5; TRBD2 agrees at 7 bases. Germline V gene lookup returns CDR1 SGHDN and CDR2 FVKESK. The CDR3 has 13 amino acids. After removal of 3 bases from V and 2 bases from J, the junction contained 0 bases not matched to a gene. The CDR3 nucleotides read TGTGCCAGCAGCCAGGGACTACAAGAGACCCAGTACTTC. It encodes CASSQGLQETQYF.

The gene calls are TRBV7-8 and TRBJ2-7; D is uncertain. Trimming took 5 bases from V and 3 from J, leaving 8 bases between them. The CDR3 covers 12 residues. CDR1 is SGHVS, CDR2 FQNEAQ, per germline. The CDR3 region has the DNA TGTGCCAGCAGCCAAGAAGACTACGAGCAGTACTTC. Translation: CASSQEDYEQYF.

The rearrangement uses TRBV20-1 and TRBJ2-7, with 8 nucleotides matching TRBD1. Trimming at V came to 3 bases and at J to 6 bases, leaving 13 bases not matched to a gene. This CDR3 is 15 amino acids long. Germline CDR1 reads DFQATT; CDR2 reads SNEGSKA (reference sequence). CDR3 DNA: TGCAGTGCTAGCGACCCGGACAGGGTCAGCCGCGAGCAGTACTTC. This gives the protein CSASDPDRVSREQYF.

The chain has TRBV4-2 and TRBJ2-1, with a tentative D call TRBD2 (6 bases). Germline loops: CDR1 LGHNA, CDR2 YNFKEQ. V was shortened by 0 bases and J by 0 bases, with 6 bases between the two germline ends. The CDR3 has 15 amino acids. CDR3 protein: CASSQETSSYNEQFF. DNA of the CDR3: TGTGCCAGCAGCCAAGAGACTAGCTCCTACAATGAGCAGTTCTTC.

The chain recombines TRBV9 with TRBJ1-6, with TRBD1 identical over 8 bases. The V gene's germline CDR1 is SGDLS and CDR2 YYNGEE. This CDR3 has 15 residues. After removal of 4 bases from V and 6 bases from J, the junction contained 6 bases not matched to a gene. The CDR3 loop reads CASSSRTGSNSPLHF. The DNA for the CDR3 is TGTGCCAGCAGCTCCCGGACAGGGAGTAATTCACCCCTCCACTTT.

The count of this clonotype is one. J is TRBJ1-1 and V is TRBV28; no firm D call. The V end was cut by 5 bases, the J end by 8 bases, with 9 bases between. This CDR3 is built from 11 residues. The germline CDR1 and CDR2 sequences are MDHEN and SYDVKM. The CDR3 region has the DNA TGTGCCAGCAGTCGCGGCAGGGAAGCTTTCTTT. Translated: CASSRGREAFF.

The gene calls are TRBV29-1 and TRBJ2-5, with D possibly matching TRBD2 (6 bases). In germline, CDR1 is SQVTM, CDR2 ANQGSEA. V lost 4 bases and J 1 base, leaving 10 bases between the germline ends. The CDR3 covers 13 residues. As DNA, the CDR3 is TGCAGCGTTGGACTAGGAGGCCAAGAGACCCAGTACTTC. Its translation: CSVGLGGQETQYF.

A single count supports this clonotype. This sequence joins TRBV28 and TRBJ2-5, with D tentatively TRBD1 or TRBD2 (5 bases each). Trimming took 4 bases from V and 2 from J, leaving 11 bases between them. The germline CDR1 and CDR2 sequences are MDHEN and SYDVKM. This CDR3 comprises 14 residues. The CDR3 loop is CASSSPWGQETQYF. The CDR3 coding sequence is TGTGCCAGCAGTTCACCCTGGGGGCAAGAGACCCAGTACTTC. Combining the CDR3 with reference TRBV28 and TRBJ2-5 gives the whole variable domain DVKVTQSSRYLVKRTGEKVFLECVQDMDHENMFWYRQDPGLGLRLIYFSYDVKMKEKGDIPEGYSVSREKKERFSLILESASTNQTSMYLCASSSPWGQETQYFGPGTRLLVL.

The V and J genes are TRBV20-1 and TRBJ1-2; no clear D gene. The V end lost 5 bases, the J end lost 8 bases, and 24 bases lay between the germline ends. Germline V gene data show CDR1 as DFQATT and CDR2 as SNEGSKA (reference sequence). This CDR3 comprises 15 residues. The CDR3 nucleotides read TGCAGTGCTCTTCGTATCATGGCTCAGAGGGAGGGCTACACCTTC. Protein sequence: CSALRIMAQREGYTF.

The chain is built from TRBV29-1 and TRBJ1-1; 7 bases map to TRBD1. V was pared by 6 bases and J by 10 bases, with 17 bases of the junction left unmatched. CDR1 is SQVTM and CDR2 is ANQGSEA in the germline V gene. This CDR3 spans 14 amino acids. For the CDR3, the DNA is TGCAGCGTGAGAAGCCCGGGACAGTCTTCGGGAGCTTTCTTT. Residues: CSVRSPGQSSGAFF.

This clonotype was detected only once. The chain recombines TRBV29-1 with TRBJ1-3; 10 positions agree with TRBD1. The CDR3 covers 13 residues. Germline-derived CDR1 and CDR2 are SQVTM and ANQGSEA. With V trimmed by 4 bases and J by 4 bases, 1 base remained unmatched. CDR3 in DNA: TGCAGCGTTGCGACAGGGGGCGGAAACACCATATATTTT. As protein: CSVATGGGNTIYF.

The chain links TRBV7-2 to TRBJ2-5; 9 nucleotides line up with TRBD1. J lost 4 bases, V lost 1 base, and 4 bases had no gene match. Germline V lookup: CDR1 SGHTA, CDR2 FQGNSA. CDR3 length equals 15 residues. The CDR3 is CASSLEDRGGETQYF. Here the CDR3 DNA reads TGTGCCAGCAGCTTAGAGGACAGGGGTGGAGAGACCCAGTACTTC.

V is TRBV7-2 and J is TRBJ2-3, with 9 nucleotides matching TRBD2. The length of the CDR3 is 15 residues. Per the germline V gene, CDR1 is SGHTA and CDR2 is FQGNSA. The V and J ends lost 5 bases and 2 bases, in that order; junction bases with no gene match: 5. CDR3 protein: CASSQGLATTDTQYF. The CDR3 bases are TGTGCCAGCAGCCAGGGACTAGCAACCACAGATACGCAGTATTTT.

The chain is built from TRBV6-6 and TRBJ1-5; TRBD1 is a possible D gene (5 bases). The V and J ends lost 10 bases and 5 bases respectively, with 15 bases between them. Germline lookup yields CDR1 MNHNY and CDR2 SVGAGI (reference sequence). The CDR3 is 13 residues long. CDR3 loop: CATLTSGDQPQHF. The DNA of the CDR3 is TGTGCCACCCTGACCTCGGGGGATCAGCCCCAGCATTTT.

The rearrangement joins TRBV24-1 to TRBJ2-3; 7 positions agree with TRBD1. The germline CDR1 and CDR2 sequences are KGHDR and SFDVKD. This CDR3 has 16 residues. The V and J ends lost 3 bases and 6 bases, in that order; junction bases with no gene match: 11. CDR3 DNA sequence: TGTGCCACCAGTGATGAGGGATGGACAGGTGGGGATACGCAGTATTTT. Its protein is CATSDEGWTGGDTQYF.

The CDR3 loop is CASRMRGTGLDTQYF. CDR3 in DNA: TGTGCCAGCAGAATGAGGGGGACCGGTCTCGATACGCAGTATTTT. This chain links TRBV12-3 or TRBV12-4 with TRBJ2-3; D perhaps matches TRBD1 (6 bases). The CDR3 has 15 amino acids. V lost 6 bases to trimming and J lost 6 bases, with 19 bases between them.

This clonotype has a single count. The CDR3 here is CASTQMRAPQGDEQFF. CDR3 DNA sequence: TGTGCCAGCACGCAAATGAGGGCTCCCCAGGGAGATGAGCAGTTCTTC. V and J are TRBV5-6 and TRBJ2-1; D possibly matches TRBD1 or TRBD2 (5 bases each). Trimming left V 6 bases short and J 8 bases short, with 24 bases between. In germline, CDR1 is SGHDT, CDR2 YYEEEE. This CDR3 spans 16 amino acids.

This rearrangement joins TRBV4-2 to TRBJ2-7; TRBD1 matches 8 bases. Germline V gene data show CDR1 as LGHNA and CDR2 as YNFKEQ. The CDR3 sequence is 13 residues long. V trimming: 5 bases; J trimming: 5 bases; junction bases outside the gene matches: 5. The CDR3 protein is CASSTDRADEQYF. Written as DNA, the CDR3 is TGTGCCAGCAGCACGGACAGGGCGGACGAGCAGTACTTC.

The V and J genes are TRBV7-2 and TRBJ1-2, with D possibly being TRBD1 (6 bases). V lost 4 bases and J 5 bases, leaving 11 bases between the germline ends. CDR1 is SGHTA, CDR2 FQGNSA, per germline. This CDR3 spans 13 amino acids. The CDR3 loop is CASSSQGLYGYTF. For the CDR3, the DNA is TGTGCCAGCAGCTCACAGGGCCTGTATGGCTACACCTTC.

This clonotype was counted between two and nine times. V usage is TRBV18 and J usage is TRBJ2-5, with D maybe TRBD2 (5 bases). V dropped 6 bases and J dropped 2 bases, with 10 bases sitting between them. Per germline, CDR1 KGHSH and CDR2 LQKENI. There are 13 residues in the CDR3. CDR3 sequence: CASSPGLQETQYF. As DNA, the CDR3 is TGTGCCAGCTCCCCGGGATTGCAAGAGACCCAGTACTTC. The entire variable domain, with the rest obtained from reference TRBV18 and TRBJ2-5, is as follows: NAGVMQNPRHLVRRRGQEARLRCSPMKGHSHVYWYRQLPEEGLKFMVYLQKENIIDESGMPKERFSAEFPKEGPSILRIQQVVRGDSAAYFCASSPGLQETQYFGPGTRLLVL.

This sequence joins TRBV15 and TRBJ2-2, with D hard to call. The CDR3 covers 13 residues. Germline lookup yields CDR1 LNHNV and CDR2 YYDKDF (reference sequence). V was cut by 9 bases and J by 1 base, with 9 bases left in between. CDR3: CATGIENTGELFF. The CDR3 nucleotides read TGTGCCACGGGGATCGAGAACACCGGGGAGCTGTTTTTT.

The J gene is TRBJ2-3, the V gene TRBV20-1; tentatively, D is TRBD2 (6 bases). The CDR3 is made up of 19 amino acids. Trimming stripped 5 bases from V and 5 bases from J, with 32 bases between. From germline, CDR1 is DFQATT and CDR2 SNEGSKA (reference sequence). The chain's CDR3 is CSAPLPLSMILASRDTQYF. CDR3 bases: TGCAGTGCTCCTCTGCCACTCTCAATGATACTAGCCAGTCGAGATACGCAGTATTTT.

The chain joins TRBV9 to TRBJ1-4, with D unresolved. CDR1 SGDLS and CDR2 YYNGEE come from the germline V gene. V dropped 5 bases and J dropped 7 bases, with 21 bases sitting between them. CDR3 size: 16 residues. This CDR3 is CASSASNGPPGEKLFF. CDR3 coding DNA: TGTGCCAGCAGTGCTTCAAACGGGCCTCCGGGTGAAAAACTGTTTTTT.

The V call is TRBV28, the J call TRBJ2-3, with 7 bases aligning to TRBD1. In germline, CDR1 is MDHEN, CDR2 SYDVKM. The length of the CDR3 is 13 residues. J lost 7 bases, V lost 4 bases, and 5 bases had no gene match. The CDR3 reads CASSWDRRNTQYF. The CDR3 nucleotides are TGTGCCAGCAGTTGGGACAGACGAAATACGCAGTATTTT.